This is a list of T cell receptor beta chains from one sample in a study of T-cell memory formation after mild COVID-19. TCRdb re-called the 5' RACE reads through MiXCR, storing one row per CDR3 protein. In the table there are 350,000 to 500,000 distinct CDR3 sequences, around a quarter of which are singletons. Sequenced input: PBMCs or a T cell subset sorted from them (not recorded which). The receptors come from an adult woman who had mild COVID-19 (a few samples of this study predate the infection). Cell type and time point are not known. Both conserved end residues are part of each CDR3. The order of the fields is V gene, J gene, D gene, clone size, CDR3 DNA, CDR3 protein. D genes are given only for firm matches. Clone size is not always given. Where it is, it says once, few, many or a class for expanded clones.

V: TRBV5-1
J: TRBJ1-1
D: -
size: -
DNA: TGCGCCAGCAGCTTGGCCAGGCTCGCTGTGAAGGTGGCCCCCAACACTGAAGCTTTCTTT
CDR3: CASSLARLAVKVAPNTEAFF

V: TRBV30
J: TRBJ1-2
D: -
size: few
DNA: TGTGCCTGGGGGCGACAGGAACCTTATAACTATGGCTACACCTTC
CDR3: CAWGRQEPYNYGYTF

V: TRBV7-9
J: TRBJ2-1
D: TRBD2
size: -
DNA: TGTGCCAGCAGCCCCCGCCGAGCGGGGGGATACAATGAGCAGTTCTTC
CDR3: CASSPRRAGGYNEQFF

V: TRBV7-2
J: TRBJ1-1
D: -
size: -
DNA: TGTGCCAGCAGGAAGCCTTTGGGGGGCACTGAAGCTTTCTTT
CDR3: CASRKPLGGTEAFF

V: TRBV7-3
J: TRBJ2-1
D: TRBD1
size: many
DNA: TGTGCCAGCAGCAAGACAGGGGGCTCAGCGGGAGTGGTGTTCTTC
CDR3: CASSKTGGSAGVVFF

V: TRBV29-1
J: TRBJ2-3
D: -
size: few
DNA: TGCAGCGTTACACGAGACGTGGATACGCAGTATTTT
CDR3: CSVTRDVDTQYF

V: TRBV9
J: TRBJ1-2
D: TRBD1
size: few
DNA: TGTGCCAGCAGCAGGGACAGTAATGGCTACACCTTC
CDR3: CASSRDSNGYTF

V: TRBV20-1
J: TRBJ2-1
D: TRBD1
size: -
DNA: TGCAGTGCTAGTGGACAGGGGGGCAACAATGAGCAGTTCTTC
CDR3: CSASGQGGNNEQFF

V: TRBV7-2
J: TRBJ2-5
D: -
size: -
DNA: TGTGCCAGCAGCCAGGTGGTGGGGGCCCAGTACTTC
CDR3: CASSQVVGAQYF

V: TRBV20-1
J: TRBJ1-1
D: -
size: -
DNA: TGCAGTAAACAGGCGAACACTGAAGCTTTCTTT
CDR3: CSKQANTEAFF

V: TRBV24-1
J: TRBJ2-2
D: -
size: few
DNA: TGTGCCACCAGTGCCCTGGAGAGAGGGATGAACACCGGGGAGCTGTTTTTT
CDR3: CATSALERGMNTGELFF

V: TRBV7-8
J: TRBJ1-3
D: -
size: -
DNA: TGTGCCAGCAGCTTAGCCGACCTCTACGGAAACACCATATATTTT
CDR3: CASSLADLYGNTIYF

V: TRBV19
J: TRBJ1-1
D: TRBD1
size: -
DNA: TGTGCCAGTGCCCAAGGGGGCGCGGGGAACACTGAAGCTTTCTTT
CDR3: CASAQGGAGNTEAFF

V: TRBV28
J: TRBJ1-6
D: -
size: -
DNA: TGTGCCAGCAGTTTGGGGGGGGCACGTTCACCCCTCCACTTT
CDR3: CASSLGGARSPLHF

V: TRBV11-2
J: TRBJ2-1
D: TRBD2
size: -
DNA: TGTGCCAGCAGCTTATCAGCGGGAGGGCCGGGTGAGCAGTTCTTC
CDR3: CASSLSAGGPGEQFF

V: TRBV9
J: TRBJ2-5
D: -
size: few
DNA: TGTGCCAGCAGCGCGGGGGGCTTAGAGACCCAGTACTTC
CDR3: CASSAGGLETQYF

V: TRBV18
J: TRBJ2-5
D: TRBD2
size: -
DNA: TGTGCCAGCTCACCGGAGATGACTAGCGGGAGGGCCATTAAGTACTTC
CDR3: CASSPEMTSGRAIKYF

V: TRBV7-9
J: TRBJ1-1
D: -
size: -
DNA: TGTGCCAGCAGCCGGGAAGCTGAAGCTTTCTTT
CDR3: CASSREAEAFF

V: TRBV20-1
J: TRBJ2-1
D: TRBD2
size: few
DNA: TGCAGTGCCCCGGATGGCGGGGGGGCCGATGAGCAGTTCTTC
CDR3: CSAPDGGGADEQFF

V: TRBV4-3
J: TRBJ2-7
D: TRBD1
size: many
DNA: TGCGCCAGCAGCCAAGGGGACAGGCAATACGGGGTCTACGAGCAGTACTTC
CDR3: CASSQGDRQYGVYEQYF

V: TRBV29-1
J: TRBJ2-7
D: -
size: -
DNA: TGCAGCGTTGCGCAGAGACTGGCCTACGAGCAGTACTTC
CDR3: CSVAQRLAYEQYF

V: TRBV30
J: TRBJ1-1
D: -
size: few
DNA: TGTGCCTGGTCCTACAAGTCTGAAGCTTTCTTT
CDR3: CAWSYKSEAFF

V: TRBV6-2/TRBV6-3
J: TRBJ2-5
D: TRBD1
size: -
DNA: TGTGCCAGCAGTTACAATCCGGGACAGGAGACCCAGTACTTC
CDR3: CASSYNPGQETQYF

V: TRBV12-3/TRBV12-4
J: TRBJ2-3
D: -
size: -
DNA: TGTGCCAGCAGCCCCAGACGTAACACAGATACGCAGTATTTT
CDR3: CASSPRRNTDTQYF

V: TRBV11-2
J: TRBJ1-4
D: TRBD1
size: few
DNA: TGTGCCAGCAGCCCGCCCTGGGGACAGGCTAATGAAAAACTGTTTTTT
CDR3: CASSPPWGQANEKLFF

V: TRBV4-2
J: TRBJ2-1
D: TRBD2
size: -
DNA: TGTGCCAGCAGCGGACTAGCGGGGCCATACAATGAGCAGTTCTTC
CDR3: CASSGLAGPYNEQFF

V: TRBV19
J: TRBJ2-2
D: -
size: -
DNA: TGTGCCAGTACCTCCCCCGGGGAGCTGTTTTTT
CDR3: CASTSPGELFF

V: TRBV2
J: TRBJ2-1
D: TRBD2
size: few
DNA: TGTGCCAGCAGGATTAGACTAGCGGGAGGTTCCTACAATGAGCAGTTCTTC
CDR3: CASRIRLAGGSYNEQFF

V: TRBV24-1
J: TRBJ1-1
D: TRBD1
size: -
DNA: TGTGCCACCTCTGGACAGGGGAACACTGAAGCTTTCTTT
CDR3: CATSGQGNTEAFF

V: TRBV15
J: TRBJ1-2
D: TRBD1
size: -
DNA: TGTGCCACCAGCAGAAAGGACAGGAGCTATGGCTACACCTTC
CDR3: CATSRKDRSYGYTF

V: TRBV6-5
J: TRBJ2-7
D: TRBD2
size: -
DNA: TGTGCCAGCAGTTCCGAACTAGCGGGAGTCTACGAGCAGTACTTC
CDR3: CASSSELAGVYEQYF

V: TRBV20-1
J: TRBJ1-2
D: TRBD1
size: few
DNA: TGCAGTGCTTTTTCCCGGGACAGGGCTGGCTACACCTTC
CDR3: CSAFSRDRAGYTF

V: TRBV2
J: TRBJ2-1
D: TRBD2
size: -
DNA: TGTGCCAGCAGTGAGACTGGACTAGCGGGGGACAATGAGCAGTTCTTC
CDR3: CASSETGLAGDNEQFF

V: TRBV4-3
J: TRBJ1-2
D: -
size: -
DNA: TGCGCCAGCAGCCAAGTGTCAGGAGAGGACTACACCTTC
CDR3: CASSQVSGEDYTF

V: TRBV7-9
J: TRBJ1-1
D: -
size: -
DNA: TGTGCCAGCAGCTTATCGCAGGCCCACAAGGAGCGGATGAACACTGAAGCTTTCTTT
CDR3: CASSLSQAHKERMNTEAFF

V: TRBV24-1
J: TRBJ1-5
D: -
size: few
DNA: TGTGCCACCAGTGACGATGCGACCAGCCCAGGTCAGCCCCAGCATTTT
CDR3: CATSDDATSPGQPQHF

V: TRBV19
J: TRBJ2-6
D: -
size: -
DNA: TGTGCCAGTAGTTGGGCAGGGCGGACTGGGGCCAACGTCCTGACTTTC
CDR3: CASSWAGRTGANVLTF

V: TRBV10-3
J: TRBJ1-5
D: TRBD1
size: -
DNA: TGTGCCATCAGTGAGTCCGGGACAGGGGGAAATCAGCCCCAGCATTTT
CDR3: CAISESGTGGNQPQHF

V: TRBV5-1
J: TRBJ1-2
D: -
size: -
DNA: TGCGCCAGCAGCTCCCCTACAGGGCTAGGCTACACCTTC
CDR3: CASSSPTGLGYTF

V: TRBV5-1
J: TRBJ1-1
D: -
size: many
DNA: TGCGCCAGCAGCGAGGGGAACACTGAAGCTTTCTTT
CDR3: CASSEGNTEAFF

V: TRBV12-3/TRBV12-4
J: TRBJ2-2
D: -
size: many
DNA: TGTGCCAGCAGTCAAAACACCGGGGAGCTGTTTTTT
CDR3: CASSQNTGELFF

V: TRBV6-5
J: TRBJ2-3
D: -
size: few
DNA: TGTGCCAGCAGTTACAGTTCTGGAGCCGGCGGCACAGATACGCAGTATTTT
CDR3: CASSYSSGAGGTDTQYF

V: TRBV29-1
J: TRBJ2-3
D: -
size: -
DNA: TGCAGCGTTGATACCGGGTTCGGCACAGATGCGCAGTATTTT
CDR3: CSVDTGFGTDAQYF

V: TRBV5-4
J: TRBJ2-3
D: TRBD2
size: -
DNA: TGTGCCAGCAGCTCCTCGGGGGGAAACACAGATACGCAGTATTTT
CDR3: CASSSSGGNTDTQYF

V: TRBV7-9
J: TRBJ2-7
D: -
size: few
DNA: TGTGCCAGCAGCCCCGGATCGGATCGACCCTACGAGCAGTACTTC
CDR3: CASSPGSDRPYEQYF

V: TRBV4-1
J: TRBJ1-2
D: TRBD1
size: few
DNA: TGCGCCAGCAGCCAGGGACCCGGGACAGGGGATTTTGGTGGCTACACCTTC
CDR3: CASSQGPGTGDFGGYTF

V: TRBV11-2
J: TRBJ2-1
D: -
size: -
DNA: TGTGCCAGCAGCTTAGCGTCTGGTCACAATGAGCAGTTCTTC
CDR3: CASSLASGHNEQFF

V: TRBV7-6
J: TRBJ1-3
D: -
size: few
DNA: TGTGCCAGCAGCTCCGGGACCGCTTCTGGAAACACCATATATTTT
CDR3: CASSSGTASGNTIYF

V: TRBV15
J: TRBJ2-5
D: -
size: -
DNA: TGTGCCACCAGCAGGGTGGTTGGATTTTTCCAGGAAGAGACCCAGTACTTC
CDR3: CATSRVVGFFQEETQYF

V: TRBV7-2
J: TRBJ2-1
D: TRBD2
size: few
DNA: TGTGCCAGCAGCCCTTCCTGGGGGGGCTACAATGAGCAGTTCTTC
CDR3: CASSPSWGGYNEQFF

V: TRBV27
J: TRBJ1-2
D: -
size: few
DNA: TGTGCCAGCAGTGATCTTTTCACAGGAGCTAACTATGGCTACACCTTC
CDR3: CASSDLFTGANYGYTF